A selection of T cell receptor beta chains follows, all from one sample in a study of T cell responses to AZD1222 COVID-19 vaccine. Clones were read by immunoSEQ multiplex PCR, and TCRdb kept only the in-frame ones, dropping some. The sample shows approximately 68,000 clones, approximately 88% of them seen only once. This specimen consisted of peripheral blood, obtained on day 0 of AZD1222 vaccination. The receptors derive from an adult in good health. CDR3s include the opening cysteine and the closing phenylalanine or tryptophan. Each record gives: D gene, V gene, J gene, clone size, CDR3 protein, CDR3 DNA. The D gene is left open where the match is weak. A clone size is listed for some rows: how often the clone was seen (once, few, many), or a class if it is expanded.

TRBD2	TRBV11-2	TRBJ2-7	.	CASSRGLAAAEQYF	TGTGCCAGCAGCCGCGGACTAGCGGCAGCCGAGCAGTACTTC
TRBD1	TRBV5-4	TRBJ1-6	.	CASSSRDRGGKVSPLHF	TGTGCCAGCAGCTCCCGGGACAGGGGTGGAAAAGTTTCACCCCTCCACTTT
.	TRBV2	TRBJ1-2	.	CASNTDGNYGYTF	TGTGCCAGCAACACGGACGGGAACTATGGCTACACCTTC
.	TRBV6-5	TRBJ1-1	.	CASSYSTLNTEAFF	TGTGCCAGCAGTTACTCGACCCTGAACACTGAAGCTTTCTTT
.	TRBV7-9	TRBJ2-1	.	CASSLEPDRPTYNEQFF	TGTGCCAGCAGCTTAGAGCCCGACAGGCCTACCTACAATGAGCAGTTCTTC
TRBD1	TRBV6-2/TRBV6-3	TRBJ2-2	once	CASTPRCGAERDRVAPANTGELFF	TGTGCCAGCACCCCTCGGTGTGGTGCTGAAAGGGACAGGGTAGCTCCCGCGAACACCGGGGAGCTGTTTTTT
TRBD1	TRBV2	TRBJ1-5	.	CATNPDRGNQPQHF	TGTGCCACCAACCCGGACAGGGGAAATCAGCCCCAGCATTTT
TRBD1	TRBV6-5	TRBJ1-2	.	CASRQGRGYGYTF	TGTGCCAGCAGACAGGGGAGGGGCTATGGCTACACCTTC
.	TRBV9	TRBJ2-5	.	CASSVGWQPQETQYF	TGTGCCAGCAGCGTAGGCTGGCAGCCCCAAGAGACCCAGTACTTC
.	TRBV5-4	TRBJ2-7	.	CASSPGPRGSEQYF	TGTGCCAGCAGCCCGGGACCCCGAGGGAGCGAGCAGTACTTC
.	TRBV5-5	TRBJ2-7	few	CASSLGYEQYF	TGTGCCAGCAGCTTGGGTTACGAGCAGTACTTC
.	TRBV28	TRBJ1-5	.	CASSFEDQPQHF	TGTGCCAGCAGTTTCGAAGATCAGCCCCAGCATTTT
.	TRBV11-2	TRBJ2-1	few	CASSPLGWGENEQFF	TGTGCCAGCAGCCCACTAGGCTGGGGAGAGAATGAGCAGTTCTTC
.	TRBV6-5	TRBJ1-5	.	CASNTDRAQPQHF	TGTGCCAGCAATACCGATCGGGCTCAGCCCCAGCATTTT
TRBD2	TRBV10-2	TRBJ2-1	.	CASSARTSGDDNEQFF	TGCGCCAGCAGTGCCAGGACTAGCGGGGACGACAATGAGCAGTTCTTC
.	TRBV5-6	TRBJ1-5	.	CASSQKYSNQPQHF	TGTGCCAGCAGCCAGAAATATAGCAATCAGCCCCAGCATTTT
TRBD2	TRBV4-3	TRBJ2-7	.	CASSQAPLGLAGDYEQYF	TGCGCCAGCAGCCAAGCTCCCCTTGGACTAGCGGGGGACTACGAGCAGTACTTC
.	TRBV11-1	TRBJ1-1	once	CASSSGESWNTEAFF	TGTGCCAGCAGCTCCGGCGAGAGTTGGAACACTGAAGCTTTCTTT
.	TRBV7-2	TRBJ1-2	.	CASSLSLRGAALYGYTF	TGTGCCAGCAGCTTATCTCTTCGGGGGGCGGCTCTCTATGGCTACACCTTC
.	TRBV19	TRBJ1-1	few	CASSRQNTEAFF	TGTGCCAGTAGTAGACAGAACACTGAAGCTTTCTTT
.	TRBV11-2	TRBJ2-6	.	CASSERPTGANVLTF	TGTGCCAGCAGCGAGAGGCCAACTGGGGCCAACGTCCTGACTTTC
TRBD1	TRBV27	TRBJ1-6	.	CASSLSGTASSALHF	TGTGCCAGCAGTTTGTCCGGGACAGCGAGCTCTGCCCTCCACTTT
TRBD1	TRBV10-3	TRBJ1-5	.	CAISGQGNQPQHF	TGTGCCATCAGTGGACAGGGGAACCAGCCCCAGCATTTT
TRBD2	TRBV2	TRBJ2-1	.	CASRGGLAGNNEQFF	TGTGCCAGCAGGGGCGGACTAGCGGGTAATAATGAGCAGTTCTTC
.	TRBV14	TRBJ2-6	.	CASSQEPVPGANVLTF	TGTGCCAGCAGCCAAGAGCCGGTGCCCGGGGCCAACGTCCTGACTTTC